This T cell receptor (beta chain) was found in a study of T cell changes during pregnancy in multiple sclerosis. Some clones are missing from TCRdb's copy, which holds only in-frame ones; the method was immunoSEQ multiplex PCR. The table shows fewer than 35,000 clones, with 90% occurring only once. In germline, CDR1 is MNHEY, CDR2 SVGAGI. V lost 2 bases, J lost 4 bases, and 14 bases lay in between. The CDR3 consists of 15 residues. This chain uses TRBV6-5 with TRBJ1-2; weak D call: TRBD1 (6 bases). The origin of this receptor is a female donor in good health, enrolled as a control in a pregnancy study. The specimen comprised CD4+ T cells from peripheral blood mononuclear cells, sampled in the third trimester of pregnancy. The CDR3 nucleotides read TGTGCCAGCAGTTACACCACAGGACAGACCTATGGCTACACCTTC. This encodes CASSYTTGQTYGYTF.